The 16 T cell receptor beta chains below come from one sample, sequenced in a study of PD-L1 blockade in urothelial cancer. Profiled with immunoSEQ multiplex PCR; TCRdb holds only in-frame clones, not every one. This table holds tens of thousands of clones, roughly 85% found once. Time point defined: pretreatment peripheral blood. The specimen was PBMCs, collected around atezolizumab (anti-PD-L1) treatment. The receptors come from a woman aged 55-70 years with urothelial cancer.

This clone was seen just once. The CDR3 DNA sequence: TGTGCCAGCAGCGTAGGCCAGCAAGAGACCCAGTACTTC. Its translation: CASSVGQQETQYF. V is TRBV9 and J is TRBJ2-5, with D unclear. The V gene lost 0 bases and the J gene lost 2 bases, with 5 bases spanning the gap. This CDR3 contains 13 residues. Looked up from germline, CDR1 is SGDLS and CDR2 is YYNGEE.

The V and J genes are TRBV18 and TRBJ1-1; 11 bases match TRBD1. With 2 bases clipped from V and 4 bases from J, the junction kept 3 bases outside the gene matches. Germline V CDR1 and CDR2: KGHSH, LQKENI. This CDR3 comprises 15 residues. CDR3 bases: TGTGCCAGCTCACCAGGGACAGGGGGACCCACTGAAGCTTTCTTT. Translating it yields CASSPGTGGPTEAFF.

V usage is TRBV7-9 and J usage is TRBJ1-1, with 7 bases matching TRBD1. Looked up from germline, CDR1 is SEHNR and CDR2 is FQNEAQ (reference sequence). The ends lost 1 base at V and 2 bases at J; junction bases unmatched: 10. The CDR3 is 17 amino acids. The DNA of the CDR3 is TGTGCCAGCAGCTTAGGGGACCTAGGACAGGTTAACACTGAAGCTTTCTTT. This translates into CASSLGDLGQVNTEAFF.

V and J are TRBV28 and TRBJ1-5; D remains ambiguous. The CDR3 has 16 residues. The germline gives CDR1 MDHEN, CDR2 SYDVKM. Trimming pared 2 bases from V and 0 bases from J, leaving 11 bases between. The CDR3 loop reads CASSLTDYYSNQPQHF. In DNA, the CDR3 is TGTGCCAGCAGTTTAACAGACTATTATAGCAATCAGCCCCAGCATTTT.

This chain uses TRBV9 with TRBJ2-7, with TRBD1 matching over 8 bases. Germline V gene data show CDR1 as SGDLS and CDR2 as YYNGEE. The length of the CDR3 is 14 residues. The V gene end was trimmed by 2 bases and the J gene end by 6 bases; junction bases not matched to a gene: 7. CDR3 nucleotides: TGTGCCAGCAGCGTGAGGACAGGGTATTCCGAGCAGTACTTC. Amino acid sequence: CASSVRTGYSEQYF.

The chain combines TRBV27 with TRBJ2-7, with D possibly matching TRBD1 (6 bases). The CDR3 consists of 15 residues. From germline, CDR1 is MNHEY and CDR2 SMNVEV (reference sequence). V shed 4 bases and J shed 3 bases, with 16 bases lying between them. The CDR3 region is CASSSRTALYYEQYF. The DNA for the CDR3 is TGTGCCAGCAGTTCCCGGACAGCACTCTACTACGAGCAGTACTTC.

This clone has only a few counts. The chain couples TRBV7-6 to TRBJ2-5, with TRBD2 identical over 12 bases. Trimming cost V 5 bases and J 5 bases; bases outside gene matches: 6. Germline values: CDR1 SGHVS, CDR2 FNYEAQ. The CDR3 has 15 residues. For the CDR3, the DNA is TGTGCCAGCAGCCCGCGGACTAGCGGGATGGAGACCCAGTACTTC. As protein: CASSPRTSGMETQYF.

The V and J genes are TRBV9 and TRBJ1-2; 7 nucleotides match TRBD1. The CDR3 is made up of 17 amino acids. Germline CDR1 and CDR2: SGDLS and YYNGEE. With V trimmed by 4 bases and J by 7 bases, 19 bases remained unmatched. This CDR3 is CASSTPQFLDRASGYTF. The CDR3 coding sequence is TGTGCCAGCAGCACTCCCCAATTCCTCGACAGGGCGAGTGGCTACACCTTC.

V usage is TRBV5-1 and J usage is TRBJ2-2; 10 bases align to TRBD1. The CDR3 runs to 19 residues. Germline V gene data show CDR1 as SGHRS and CDR2 as YFSETQ. V lost 2 bases and J lost 5; bases outside the gene matches: 15. The CDR3 sequence is CASSFFLGTGALRTGELFF. CDR3 bases: TGCGCCAGCAGCTTTTTTTTGGGGACAGGGGCCCTGCGGACCGGGGAGCTGTTTTTT.

This sequence joins TRBV4-1 and TRBJ1-1; D is perhaps TRBD1 (6 bases). Germline values: CDR1 MGHRA, CDR2 YSYEKL. The CDR3 runs to 15 residues. V lost 4 bases and J lost 0, with 12 bases in between. CDR3 DNA sequence: TGCGCCAGCAGCCCAGACAGGAACATGAACACTGAAGCTTTCTTT. This translates into CASSPDRNMNTEAFF.

The chain recombines TRBV20-1 with TRBJ2-7, with D tentatively TRBD2 (6 bases). This CDR3 spans 11 amino acids. Germline values: CDR1 DFQATT, CDR2 SNEGSKA (reference sequence). CDR3 region: CSDTGGYEQYF. As DNA, the CDR3 is TGCAGCGATACTGGAGGGTACGAGCAGTACTTC.

This clone was counted between two and nine times. This rearrangement joins TRBV5-1 to TRBJ2-2; maybe TRBD1 (6 bases). Per the germline V gene, CDR1 is SGHRS and CDR2 is YFSETQ. The CDR3 spans 16 residues. The ends were cut back, 5 bases at V and 5 bases at J, with 19 bases in the middle. The CDR3 loop reads CASSKLGRGGTGELFF. DNA for the CDR3: TGCGCCAGCAGTAAGCTTGGGAGAGGGGGAACCGGGGAGCTGTTTTTT.

The chain employs TRBV7-9 and TRBJ1-1; the D gene is possibly TRBD1 (6 bases). The CDR3 is 17 amino acids. Trimming removed 4 bases at V and 6 bases at J, with 24 bases between. Germline V lookup: CDR1 SEHNR, CDR2 FQNEAQ (reference sequence). This CDR3 is CASSSTSTLDRSAEAFF. The CDR3, as DNA: TGTGCCAGCAGCTCCACTTCCACCTTAGACAGGTCCGCTGAAGCTTTCTTT.

This clone has only one observation. The genes are TRBV19 and TRBJ2-4; D might be TRBD2 (5 bases). V was cut by 4 bases and J by 0 bases, with 13 bases left in between. CDR1 and CDR2 from the germline V gene are LNHDA and SQIVND (reference sequence). The CDR3 is 16 amino acids. The CDR3 nucleotides read TGTGCCAGTAGTAAACAGACTACTCTAGCCAAAAACATTCAGTACTTC. Its translation: CASSKQTTLAKNIQYF.

As to this clone: One end of the junction does not line up with germline, which may come from a read error. The chain has TRBV5-1 and TRBJ2-5; 12 bases fit TRBD2. The CDR3 totals 15 residues. CDR1 is SGHRS, CDR2 YFSETQ, per germline. The CDR3, as DNA: TGCGCCAGCAGCCCGGGGACTAGCGGGCAAGAGGCCCAGTACTTC. It encodes CASSPGTSGQEAQYF.

The chain has TRBV11-2 and TRBJ1-2; D remains unclear. Trimming shortened V by 0 bases and J by 7 bases, and 12 bases separated the two germline ends. Per the germline V gene, CDR1 is SGHAT and CDR2 is FQNNGV. The CDR3 spans 14 residues. As DNA, the CDR3 is TGTGCCAGCAGCTTAGATCCGATCGGGGTTGGCTACACCTTC. Its translation: CASSLDPIGVGYTF.